This TCR beta chain is from a study of OX40 agonist ivuxolimab in advanced cancers. Sequenced by immunoSEQ multiplex PCR; TCRdb stores in-frame clones only, minus some. Counted here are about 70,000 clones, roughly three quarters occurring once; the ten biggest clones make up 5%. Study-wide results and caveats: Expanded clones were, on average, more numerous among CD8+ T cells than CD4+.

With regard to this clone: The antigen remains unidentified.

The germline V gene encodes CDR1 GTSNPN and CDR2 SVGIG (reference sequence). With 3 bases clipped from V and 6 bases from J, the junction kept 1 base outside the gene matches. The CDR3 length is 13 residues. The sequence was obtained from an adult with an advanced solid tumor such as melanoma, head and neck, liver or kidney cancer. The specimen was CD4+ or CD8+ T cells sorted from blood, collected in a trial of the OX40 agonist ivuxolimab. The rearrangement uses TRBV30 and TRBJ2-1; TRBD2 aligns across 11 bases. The CDR3 DNA sequence: TGTGCCTGGAGACTAGCGGGAGTCAATGAGCAGTTCTTC. Protein: CAWRLAGVNEQFF.